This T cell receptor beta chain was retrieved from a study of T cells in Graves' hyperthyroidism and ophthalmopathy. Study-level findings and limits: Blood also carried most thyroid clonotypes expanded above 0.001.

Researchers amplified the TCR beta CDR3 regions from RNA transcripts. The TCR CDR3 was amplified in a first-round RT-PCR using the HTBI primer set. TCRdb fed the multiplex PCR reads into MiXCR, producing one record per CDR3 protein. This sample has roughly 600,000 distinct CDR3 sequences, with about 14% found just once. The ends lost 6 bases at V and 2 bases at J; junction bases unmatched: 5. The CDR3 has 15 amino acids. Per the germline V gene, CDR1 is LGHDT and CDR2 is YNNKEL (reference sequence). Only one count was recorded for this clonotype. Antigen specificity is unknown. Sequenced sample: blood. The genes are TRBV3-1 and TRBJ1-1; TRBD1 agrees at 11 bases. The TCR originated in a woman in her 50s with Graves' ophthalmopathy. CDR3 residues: CASSEDRGRNTEAFF. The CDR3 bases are TGTGCCAGCAGTGAGGACAGGGGGCGAAACACTGAAGCTTTCTTT.